This T cell receptor (beta chain) was captured in a study of regulatory T cells in long-lasting Graves disease. General observations from the study: Thyroid tissue was not studied; only peripheral blood was. Those with persistent Graves' had less TCR diversity than newly diagnosed patients. Patients with persistent disease showed a bias toward TRBV28, TRBJ1-2 and TRBJ2-5.

iRepertoire HTBI primers and Arm-PCR of CDR3 regions built TCR beta libraries. TCRdb recomputed calls from the multiplex PCR reads with MiXCR, one row per CDR3 protein. The sample holds more than 350,000 distinct CDR3 sequences, 21% seen once. Trimming took off 0 bases at V and 2 bases at J, with 14 bases between the two ends. The CDR3 is 16 residues long. Germline CDR1 and CDR2: SGHVS and FNYEAQ. With respect to this clonotype: Antigen: not known.

Sample time point: persistent/refractory GD, antithyroid drugs over 5 years with positive TRAb. Following extraction of RNA from PBMCs, that RNA was used to make the TCR library. From each patient, around 8.7 milliliters of peripheral blood was drawn and collected into an EDTA anticoagulant tube. The rearrangement links TRBV7-6 to TRBJ2-7, with D tentatively TRBD1 or TRBD2 (6 bases each). This TCR was recovered from a female donor with Graves disease. Specimen: peripheral blood mononuclear cells (PBMCs), collected when the disease was refractory, from a patient treated with antithyroid drugs. The CDR3 nucleotides are TGTGCCAGCAGCTTAGCACCTGACAGGACTACCTACGAGCAGTACTTC. It yields the protein CASSLAPDRTTYEQYF.